This T cell receptor (beta chain) was captured by sequencing in a study of blood T cell repertoires in COVID-19. Losses at the gene ends were 4 bases for V and 0 bases for J; bases not matched to a gene: 8. Per the germline V gene, CDR1 is MGHRA and CDR2 is YSYEKL. The CDR3 sequence is 16 residues long. The protocol was immunoSEQ multiplex PCR, while the TCRdb copy is restricted to in-frame clones and leaves out a portion. The sample consists of over 200,000 clones, nearly 90% of them appearing once. V gene TRBV4-1 combines with J gene TRBJ2-5, with TRBD2 matching over 7 bases. Input material: peripheral blood. This clonotype originated in a woman between 18 and 29 years old who had recovered from COVID-19. The CDR3 DNA reads as TGCGCCAGCAGCCCTCCGTCTAGCGGCTACCAAGAGACCCAGTACTTC. Its translation is CASSPPSSGYQETQYF.